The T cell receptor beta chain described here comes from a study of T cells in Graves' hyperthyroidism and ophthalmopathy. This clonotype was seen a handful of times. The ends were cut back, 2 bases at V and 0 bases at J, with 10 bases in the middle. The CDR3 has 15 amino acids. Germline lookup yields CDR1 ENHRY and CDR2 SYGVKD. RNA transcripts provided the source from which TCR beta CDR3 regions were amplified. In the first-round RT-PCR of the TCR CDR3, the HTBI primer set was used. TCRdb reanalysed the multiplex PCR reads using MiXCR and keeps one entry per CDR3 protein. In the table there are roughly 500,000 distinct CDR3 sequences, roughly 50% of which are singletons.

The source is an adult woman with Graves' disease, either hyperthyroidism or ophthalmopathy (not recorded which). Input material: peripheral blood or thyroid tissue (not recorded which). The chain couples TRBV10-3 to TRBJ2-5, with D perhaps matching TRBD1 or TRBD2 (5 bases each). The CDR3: CAISEEGTYQETQYF. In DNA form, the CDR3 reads TGTGCCATCAGTGAGGAGGGGACGTACCAAGAGACCCAGTACTTC.